Below, one T cell receptor beta chain is given with its context. This clonotype was detected only a few times. The clone's antigen remains unknown. No quality values exist for individual bases; no much larger clone is one base distant. The cysteine opens and the phenylalanine closes a CDR3 of 12 amino acids. The sequence is cut down to CDR3 DNA, 36 bases in frame from base 1. Reading the germline V gene gives CDR1 MGHRA and CDR2 YSYEKL. V is shortened by 3 bases, J by 10 bases, and the region joining them spans 12 bases. TCR cDNA was synthesized by 5'RACE template switching, through which a universal primer site and unique molecular identifiers were introduced. Priming of cDNA synthesis was performed from both the TCR alpha and TCR beta constant segments. Library amplification involved two PCR steps, and the second step added sample barcodes and sequencing adapters. Sequencing of libraries was done on Illumina HiSeq 2500 (2x100 bp) or NovaSeq (2x150 bp). For the original study's pipeline: MIGEC was used to demultiplex reads and collapse the reads into UMI consensus sequences, and MiXCR was used for V(D)J alignment. Clonotypes responding to the vaccine were identified with edgeR on replicate PBMC samples, with the criteria of FDR below 0.01 and a log2 fold change above 5 up to day 15. Bulk clonotypes were assigned CD4 or CD8 identity according to which sequenced CD4 or CD8 repertoire held them at higher abundance. The raw public data were reprocessed by TCRdb itself: fastp quality trimming at Q25, MiXCR clonotype calling, in-frame beta chains only. Each record represents a unique CDR3 protein, reported with the most common genes and DNA among its rows. V and J calls and clone size were set by TCRdb, not the authors. The table for this sample lists 450,000 to 600,000 distinct CDR3 sequences; around 17% of them were counted only once. The top ten clonotypes cover around 15% of the sample.

This entry is derived from a study of T cells after yellow fever vaccination (dated by TCRdb to the late 2010s). Study-level background: The SMART-Seq v4 Ultra Low Input RNA kit was used to prepare libraries from fractions with low cell numbers. Two healthy male donors, one aged 18 to 29 and one aged 30 to 40 years, made up the cohort. Blood was collected at multiple timepoints before and after primary and secondary immunization, and bulk PBMC replicates and cell subsets were isolated. To follow T-cell clones before and after both primary and booster YFV17D yellow fever vaccination, bulk TCR alpha and beta repertoires underwent longitudinal sequencing. Overall results and qualifications from the work: Because abundant contaminating clonotypes from the bulk population could be contained in FACS-sorted repertoires, computational filtering was required. A small fraction of clonotypes appeared in both the CD4 and CD8 compartments, likely as a result of convergent recombination. Most clones expanded after primary vaccination (almost 97% of CD4 and around 89% of CD8) were re-detected after the booster, suggesting that broad memory maintenance occurred. The secondary T-cell response was weaker than the primary response but faster, peaking on day 5 instead of day 15. The study included only two donors, which limits how far the findings can be generalized.

The treatment or condition label, as the study defines it: live attenuated yellow fever vaccine strain. Two biological replicates of bulk PBMCs were collected at each blood-draw timepoint. PBMCs were isolated from peripheral blood using a standard Ficoll-Paque protocol. TriZol was used to extract RNA from bulk PBMCs, CD4 and CD8 fractions, and dextramer-positive and dextramer-negative fractions. The clonotype originates from a man between 18 and 35 years old who received the YFV17D yellow fever vaccine. This specimen was PBMCs, taken 5 to 6 days after the first yellow fever vaccination. This chain joins TRBV4-1 to TRBJ1-1; the D gene is possibly TRBD1, with 5 bases matching. The CDR3 here reads CASSQSRERAFF. The DNA sequence is as follows: TGCGCCAGCAGCCAGAGCAGGGAGCGAGCTTTCTTT.